This TCR beta chain came from a study of blood T cell repertoires in COVID-19 (dated by TCRdb to about 2020). In terms of the full investigation: Samples covering the acute and convalescent phases of COVID-19 were provided by collaborators in the United States, Italy and Spain. The material from the prospective study consisted of cDNA or gDNA derived from T cells, B-cell-depleted T cells, or PBMCs. Deeply sampled blood TCRbeta repertoires from subjects exposed to, actively infected with, or recovered from COVID-19 were included in the dataset. The repertoires were released in a freely available public database intended as a resource for research on the immune response to SARS-CoV-2. Samples came from the ongoing ImmuneRACE study (first 160 participants) plus 1,254 subjects from 6 global collaborators. A de-identified subject ID, COVID-19 status, age in years and sex were almost always included in the sample metadata. HLA class I and class II types, where available, came from metadata supplied by the sample provider rather than from assay-based typing.

As concerns this clone: The specificity of this receptor is unknown. Per-nucleotide qualities are absent, and no much larger clonotype sits a single base away.

The immunoSEQ Assay, a bias-controlled multiplex PCR, was used to amplify TCRbeta CDR3 regions from genomic DNA. Per the source publication's procedure: The number of nucleated cells in each sample was estimated by amplification of reference gene primers within the assay. Sequence reads were collapsed and filtered to measure the absolute abundance of every unique TCRbeta CDR3 rearrangement. For each sample, productive Simpson clonality was calculated by taking the square root of Simpson's diversity index across productive rearrangements. Held by TCRdb, this immuneACCESS table contains in-frame sequences only and omits some clones. Under half of the omission traces to an unresolved V gene where checked; the cause of the rest is unknown. The V and J calls and the clone size are those of that table, but D and trimming were determined from the DNA. This sample gives some 83,000 clones in total; around 82% of them show up just once. The ten top clones hold 20% to 25% of the sample.

What the work shows at the level of the full study, not this receptor alone: The amount of clinical and demographic metadata varied by source and participant and was provided uncurated.

Collaborating institutions collected whole blood in K2EDTA tubes following their own protocols. Collaborator samples were shipped for TCRbeta analysis as frozen whole blood, isolated PBMCs, or DNA extracted from either sample type. The TCR originated in a human donor in a cohort sampled during active COVID-19. Specimen: peripheral blood.

Read as DNA, the sequence is TGTGCCAGCAGTTTTCGCGGGGGGGGAGAGACCCAGTACTTC. This codes for CASSFRGGGETQYF. The rearrangement joined TRBV6-6 to TRBJ2-5; the central 9 bases match TRBD2. For this chain, trimming is 4 bases at the V end and 4 bases at the J end, and the number of junction bases without a gene match is 4. The CDR3, from cysteine to phenylalanine, totals 14 residues. The sequence is cut down to CDR3 DNA, 42 bases in frame from base 1. CDR1 and CDR2, per the germline V gene (reference sequence), are MNHNY and SVGAGI.